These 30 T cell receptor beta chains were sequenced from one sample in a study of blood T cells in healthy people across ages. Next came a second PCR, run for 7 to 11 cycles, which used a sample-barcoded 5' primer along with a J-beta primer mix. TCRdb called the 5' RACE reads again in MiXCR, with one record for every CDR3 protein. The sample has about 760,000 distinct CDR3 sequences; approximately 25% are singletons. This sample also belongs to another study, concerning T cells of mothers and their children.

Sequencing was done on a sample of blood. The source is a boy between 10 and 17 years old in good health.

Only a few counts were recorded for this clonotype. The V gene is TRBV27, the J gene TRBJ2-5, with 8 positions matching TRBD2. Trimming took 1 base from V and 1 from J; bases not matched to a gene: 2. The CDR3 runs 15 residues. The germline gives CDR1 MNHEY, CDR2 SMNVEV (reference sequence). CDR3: CASSLFSGAQETQYF. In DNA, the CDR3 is TGTGCCAGCAGTTTATTTAGCGGGGCCCAAGAGACCCAGTACTTC.

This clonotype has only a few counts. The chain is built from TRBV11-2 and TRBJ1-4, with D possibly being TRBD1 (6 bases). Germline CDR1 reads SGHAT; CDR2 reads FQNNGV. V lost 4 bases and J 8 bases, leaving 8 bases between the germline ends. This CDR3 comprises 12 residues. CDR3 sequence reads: CASSWTAEKLFF. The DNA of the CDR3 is TGTGCCAGCAGCTGGACAGCCGAAAAACTGTTTTTT.

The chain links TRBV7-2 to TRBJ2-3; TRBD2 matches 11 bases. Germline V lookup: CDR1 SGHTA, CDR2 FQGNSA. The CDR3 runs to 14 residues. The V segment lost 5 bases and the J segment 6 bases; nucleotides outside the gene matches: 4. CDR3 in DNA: TGTGCCAGCAGCCCTAGACTAGCGGGGGATACGCAGTATTTT. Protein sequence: CASSPRLAGDTQYF.

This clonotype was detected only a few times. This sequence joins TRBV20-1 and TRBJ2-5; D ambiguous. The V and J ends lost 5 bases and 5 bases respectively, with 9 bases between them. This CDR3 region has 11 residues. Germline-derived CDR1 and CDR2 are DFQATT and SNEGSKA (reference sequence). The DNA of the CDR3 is TGCAGTGCTGGTCATATGGAGACCCAGTACTTC. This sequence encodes CSAGHMETQYF.

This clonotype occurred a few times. CDR3 loop: CASSARPYNEQFF. The CDR3 nucleotides are TGTGCCAGCAGCGCCAGGCCTTACAATGAGCAGTTCTTC. The chain employs TRBV9 and TRBJ2-1; D is unresolved. Trimming cost V 3 bases and J 4 bases, with 8 bases left between them. CDR1 is SGDLS, CDR2 YYNGEE, per germline. The CDR3 has 13 residues.

This CDR3 reads CASSLRTFTGELFF. DNA of the CDR3: TGTGCCAGCAGTTTGAGGACGTTCACCGGGGAGCTGTTTTTT. This chain uses TRBV12-3 or TRBV12-4 with TRBJ2-2; D gene ambiguous. CDR3 size: 14 residues. The germline V and J ends were trimmed by 3 bases and 4 bases, with 9 bases remaining between them.

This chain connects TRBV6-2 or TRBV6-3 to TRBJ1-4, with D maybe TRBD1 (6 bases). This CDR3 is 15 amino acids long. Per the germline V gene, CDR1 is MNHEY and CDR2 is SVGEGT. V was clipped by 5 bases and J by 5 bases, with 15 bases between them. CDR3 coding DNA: TGTGCCAGCAGTGCCCGGCAGGGGAGGAATGAAAAACTGTTTTTT. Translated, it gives CASSARQGRNEKLFF.

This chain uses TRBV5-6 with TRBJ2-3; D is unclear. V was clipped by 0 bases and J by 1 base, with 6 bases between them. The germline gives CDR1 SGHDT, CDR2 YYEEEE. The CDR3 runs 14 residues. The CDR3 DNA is TGTGCCAGCAGCTTGGGTTACGGCACAGATACGCAGTATTTT. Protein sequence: CASSLGYGTDTQYF.

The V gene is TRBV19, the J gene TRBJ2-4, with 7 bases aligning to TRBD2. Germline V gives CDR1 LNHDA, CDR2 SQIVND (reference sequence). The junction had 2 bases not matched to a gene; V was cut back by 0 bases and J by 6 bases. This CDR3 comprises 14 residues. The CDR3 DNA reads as TGTGCCAGTAGTATAGAGGCTAGCGGAAACATTCAGTACTTC. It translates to CASSIEASGNIQYF.

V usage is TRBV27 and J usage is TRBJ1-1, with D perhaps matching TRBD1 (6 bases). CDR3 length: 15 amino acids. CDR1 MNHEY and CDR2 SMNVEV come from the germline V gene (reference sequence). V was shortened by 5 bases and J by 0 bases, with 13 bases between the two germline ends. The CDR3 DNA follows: TGTGCCAGCAGTCACGGACAGCTAATGAACACTGAAGCTTTCTTT. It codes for CASSHGQLMNTEAFF.

CDR3 protein: CASSPTGGGDAEAFF. The CDR3 nucleotides read TGTGCCAGCAGCCCCACCGGGGGGGGAGACGCTGAAGCTTTCTTT. The rearrangement joins TRBV7-2 to TRBJ1-1, with a possible D match to TRBD1 (5 bases). Germline V gives CDR1 SGHTA, CDR2 FQGNSA. This CDR3 is 15 amino acids long. V lost 5 bases and J lost 6, with 19 bases in between.

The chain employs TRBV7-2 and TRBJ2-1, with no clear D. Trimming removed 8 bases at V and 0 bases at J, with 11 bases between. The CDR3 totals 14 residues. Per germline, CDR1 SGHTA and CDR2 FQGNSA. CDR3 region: CASVPTLSYNEQFF. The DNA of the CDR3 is TGTGCCAGCGTCCCGACTCTCTCCTACAATGAGCAGTTCTTC.

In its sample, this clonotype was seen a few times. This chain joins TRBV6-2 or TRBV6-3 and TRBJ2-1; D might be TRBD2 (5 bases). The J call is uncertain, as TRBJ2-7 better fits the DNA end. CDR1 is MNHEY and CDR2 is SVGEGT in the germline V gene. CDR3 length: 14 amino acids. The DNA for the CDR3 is TGTGCCAGCAGTATAGGCGGGTTCCCCTACGAGCAGTACTTC. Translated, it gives CASSIGGFPYEQYF.

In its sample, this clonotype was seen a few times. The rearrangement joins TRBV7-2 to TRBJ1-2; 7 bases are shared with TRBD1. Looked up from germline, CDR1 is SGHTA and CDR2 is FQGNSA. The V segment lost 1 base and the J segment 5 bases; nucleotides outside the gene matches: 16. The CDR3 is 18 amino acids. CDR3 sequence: CASSLVGGGGGASYGYTF. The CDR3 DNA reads TGTGCCAGCAGCTTAGTAGGGGGGGGAGGGGGCGCGTCTTATGGCTACACCTTC.

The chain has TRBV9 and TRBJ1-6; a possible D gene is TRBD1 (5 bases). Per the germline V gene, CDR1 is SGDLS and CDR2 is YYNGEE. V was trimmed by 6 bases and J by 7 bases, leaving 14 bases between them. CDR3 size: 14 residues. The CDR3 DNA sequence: TGTGCCAGCATGGGGGGAAGCTCCAATTCACCCCTCCACTTT. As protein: CASMGGSSNSPLHF.

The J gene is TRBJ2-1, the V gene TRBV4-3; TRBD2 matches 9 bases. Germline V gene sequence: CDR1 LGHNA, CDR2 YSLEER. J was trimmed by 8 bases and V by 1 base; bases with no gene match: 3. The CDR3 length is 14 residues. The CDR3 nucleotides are TGCGCCAGCAGCCAAGTTAGCGGGGGAGATGAGCAGTTCTTC. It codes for CASSQVSGGDEQFF.

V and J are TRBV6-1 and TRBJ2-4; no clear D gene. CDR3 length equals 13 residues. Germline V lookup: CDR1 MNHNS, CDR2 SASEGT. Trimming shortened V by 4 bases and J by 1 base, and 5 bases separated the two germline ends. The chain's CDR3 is CASSVSAKNIQYF. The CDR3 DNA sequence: TGTGCCAGCAGTGTGAGTGCCAAAAACATTCAGTACTTC.

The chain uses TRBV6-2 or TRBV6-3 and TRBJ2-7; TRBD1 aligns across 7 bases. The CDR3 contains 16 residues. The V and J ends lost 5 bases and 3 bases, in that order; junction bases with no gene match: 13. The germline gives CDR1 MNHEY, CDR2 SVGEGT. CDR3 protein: CASSRPPQGIFYEQYF. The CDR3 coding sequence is TGTGCCAGCAGTCGACCCCCACAGGGGATCTTCTACGAGCAGTACTTC.

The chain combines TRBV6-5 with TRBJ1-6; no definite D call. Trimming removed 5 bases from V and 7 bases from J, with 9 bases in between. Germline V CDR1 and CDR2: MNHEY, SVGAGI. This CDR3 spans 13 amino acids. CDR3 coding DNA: TGTGCCAGCAGTGTCCTGGGCAATTCACCCCTCCACTTT. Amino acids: CASSVLGNSPLHF.

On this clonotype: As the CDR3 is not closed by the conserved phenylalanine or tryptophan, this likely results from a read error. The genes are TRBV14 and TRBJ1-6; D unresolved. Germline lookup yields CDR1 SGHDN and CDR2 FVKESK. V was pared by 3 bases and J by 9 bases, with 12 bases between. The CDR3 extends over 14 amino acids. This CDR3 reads CASSHNGRVSPLHL. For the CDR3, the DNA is TGTGCCAGCAGCCATAACGGTCGGGTTTCACCCCTCCACCTT.

CDR3 sequence: CASSFAGSLETQYF. The CDR3 DNA reads as TGTGCCAGCAGTTTCGCCGGGTCCTTGGAGACCCAGTACTTC. The V call is TRBV12-3 or TRBV12-4, the J call TRBJ2-5; no clear D gene. The length of the CDR3 is 14 residues. V dropped 3 bases and J dropped 5 bases, with 13 bases sitting between them.

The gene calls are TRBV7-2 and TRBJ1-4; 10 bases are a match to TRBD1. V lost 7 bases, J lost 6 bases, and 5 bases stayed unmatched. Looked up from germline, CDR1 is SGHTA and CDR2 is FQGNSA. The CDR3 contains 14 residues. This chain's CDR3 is CASTKDRGDEKLFF. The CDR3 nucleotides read TGTGCCAGCACCAAGGACAGGGGGGATGAAAAACTGTTTTTT.

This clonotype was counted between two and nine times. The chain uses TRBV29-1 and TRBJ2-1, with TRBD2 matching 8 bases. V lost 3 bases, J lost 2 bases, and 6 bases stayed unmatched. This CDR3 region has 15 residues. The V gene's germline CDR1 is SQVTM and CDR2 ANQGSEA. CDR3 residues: CSVEERGIAYNEQFF. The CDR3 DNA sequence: TGCAGCGTTGAGGAGCGGGGGATTGCCTACAATGAGCAGTTCTTC.

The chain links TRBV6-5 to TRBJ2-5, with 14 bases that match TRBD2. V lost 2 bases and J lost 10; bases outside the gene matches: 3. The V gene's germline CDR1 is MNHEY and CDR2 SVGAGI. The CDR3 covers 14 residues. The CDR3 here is CASSYPGTSGSQYF. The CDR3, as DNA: TGTGCCAGCAGTTACCCTGGGACTAGCGGGAGCCAGTACTTC.

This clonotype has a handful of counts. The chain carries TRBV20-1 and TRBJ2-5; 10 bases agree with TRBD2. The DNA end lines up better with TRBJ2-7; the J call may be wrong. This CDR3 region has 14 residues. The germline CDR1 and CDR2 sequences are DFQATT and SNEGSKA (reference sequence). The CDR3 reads CSARGGLALYEQYF. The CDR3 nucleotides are TGCAGTGCTAGAGGGGGACTAGCGCTCTACGAGCAGTACTTC.

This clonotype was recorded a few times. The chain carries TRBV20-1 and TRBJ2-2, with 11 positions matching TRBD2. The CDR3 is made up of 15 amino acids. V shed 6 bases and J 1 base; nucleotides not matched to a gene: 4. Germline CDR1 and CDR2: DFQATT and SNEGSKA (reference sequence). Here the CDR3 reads CSAKTSGENTGELFF. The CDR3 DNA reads TGCAGTGCCAAGACTAGCGGGGAGAACACCGGGGAGCTGTTTTTT.

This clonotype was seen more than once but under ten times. The CDR3 nucleotides read TGTGCCAGCAGCAAGGGGGCGGGCACAGATACGCAGTATTTT. This gives the protein CASSKGAGTDTQYF. The chain uses TRBV7-8 and TRBJ2-3; TRBD1 matches at 7 bases. V lost 5 bases and J lost 1; bases outside the gene matches: 3. CDR1 and CDR2 from the germline V gene are SGHVS and FQNEAQ. The CDR3 extends over 14 amino acids. Full variable domain (outside the CDR3, taken from reference TRBV7-8 and TRBJ2-3): GAGVSQSPRYKVAKRGQDVALRCDPISGHVSLFWYQQALGQGPEFLTYFQNEAQLDKSGLPSDRFFAERPEGSVSTLKIQRTQQEDSAVYLCASSKGAGTDTQYFGPGTRLTVL.

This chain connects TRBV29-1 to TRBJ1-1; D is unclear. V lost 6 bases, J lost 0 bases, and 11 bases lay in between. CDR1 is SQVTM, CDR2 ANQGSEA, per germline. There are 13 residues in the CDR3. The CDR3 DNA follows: TGCAGCGTGAGGTGGATTATGAACACTGAAGCTTTCTTT. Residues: CSVRWIMNTEAFF. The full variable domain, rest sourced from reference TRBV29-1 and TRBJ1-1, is SAVISQKPSRDICQRGTSLTIQCQVDSQVTMMFWYRQQPGQSLTLIATANQGSEATYESGFVIDKFPISRPNLTFSTLTVSNMSPEDSSIYLCSVRWIMNTEAFFGQGTRLTVV.

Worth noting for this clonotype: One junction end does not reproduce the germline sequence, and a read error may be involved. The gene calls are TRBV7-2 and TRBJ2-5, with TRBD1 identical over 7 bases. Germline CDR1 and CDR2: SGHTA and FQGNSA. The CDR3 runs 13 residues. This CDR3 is CAGSKDREETQYF. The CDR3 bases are TGTGCCGGCAGCAAAGACAGGGAAGAGACCCAGTACTTC.

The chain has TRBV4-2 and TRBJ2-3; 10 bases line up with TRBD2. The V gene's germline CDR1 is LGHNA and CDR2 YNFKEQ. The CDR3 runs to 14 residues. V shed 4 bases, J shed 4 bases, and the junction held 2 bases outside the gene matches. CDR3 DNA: TGTGCCAGCAGCCCGGGACTAGCGTCAGATACGCAGTATTTT. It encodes CASSPGLASDTQYF.